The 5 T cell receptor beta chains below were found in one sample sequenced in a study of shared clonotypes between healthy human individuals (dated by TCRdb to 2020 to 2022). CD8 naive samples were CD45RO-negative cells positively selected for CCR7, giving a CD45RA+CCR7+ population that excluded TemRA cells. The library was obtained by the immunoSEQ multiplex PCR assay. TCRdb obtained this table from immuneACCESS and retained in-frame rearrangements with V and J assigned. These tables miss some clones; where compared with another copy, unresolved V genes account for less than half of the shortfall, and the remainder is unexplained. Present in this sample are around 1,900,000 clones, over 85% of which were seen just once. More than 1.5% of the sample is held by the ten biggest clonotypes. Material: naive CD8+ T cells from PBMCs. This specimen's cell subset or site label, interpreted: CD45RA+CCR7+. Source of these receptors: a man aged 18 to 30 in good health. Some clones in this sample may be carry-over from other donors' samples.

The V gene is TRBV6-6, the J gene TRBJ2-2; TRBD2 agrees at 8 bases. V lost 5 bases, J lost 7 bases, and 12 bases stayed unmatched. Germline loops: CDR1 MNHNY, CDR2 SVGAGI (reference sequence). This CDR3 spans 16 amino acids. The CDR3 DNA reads TGTGCCAGCAGTACCCTGCCTAGCGGGCTGAGCGGGGAGCTGTTTTTT. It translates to CASSTLPSGLSGELFF.

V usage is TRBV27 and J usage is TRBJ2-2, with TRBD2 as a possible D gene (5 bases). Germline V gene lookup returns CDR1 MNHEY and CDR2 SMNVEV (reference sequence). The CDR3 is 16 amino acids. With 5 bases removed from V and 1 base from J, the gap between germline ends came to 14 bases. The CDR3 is CASSRTGRLNTGELFF. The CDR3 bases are TGTGCCAGCAGTAGGACGGGGAGATTGAACACCGGGGAGCTGTTTTTT.

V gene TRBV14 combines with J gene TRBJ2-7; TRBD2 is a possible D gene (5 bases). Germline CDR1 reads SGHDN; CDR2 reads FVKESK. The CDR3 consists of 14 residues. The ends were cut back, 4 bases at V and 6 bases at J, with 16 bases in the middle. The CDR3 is CASSLDAGLGEQYF. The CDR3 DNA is TGTGCCAGCAGCCTAGATGCGGGCCTGGGCGAGCAGTACTTC.

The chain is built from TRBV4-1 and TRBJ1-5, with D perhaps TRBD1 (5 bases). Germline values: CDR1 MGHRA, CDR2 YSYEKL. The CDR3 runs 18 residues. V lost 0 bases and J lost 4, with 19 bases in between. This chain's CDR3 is CASSQEGAGRGENQPQHF. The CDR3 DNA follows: TGCGCCAGCAGCCAAGAAGGGGCAGGGAGGGGAGAGAATCAGCCCCAGCATTTT.

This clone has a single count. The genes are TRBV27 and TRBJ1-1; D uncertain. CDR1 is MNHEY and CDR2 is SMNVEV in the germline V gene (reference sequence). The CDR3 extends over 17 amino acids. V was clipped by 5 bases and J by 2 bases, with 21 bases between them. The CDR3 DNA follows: TGTGCCAGCAGTCCCCCTCAGACCGGGCCCATCAACACTGAAGCTTTCTTT. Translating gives CASSPPQTGPINTEAFF.